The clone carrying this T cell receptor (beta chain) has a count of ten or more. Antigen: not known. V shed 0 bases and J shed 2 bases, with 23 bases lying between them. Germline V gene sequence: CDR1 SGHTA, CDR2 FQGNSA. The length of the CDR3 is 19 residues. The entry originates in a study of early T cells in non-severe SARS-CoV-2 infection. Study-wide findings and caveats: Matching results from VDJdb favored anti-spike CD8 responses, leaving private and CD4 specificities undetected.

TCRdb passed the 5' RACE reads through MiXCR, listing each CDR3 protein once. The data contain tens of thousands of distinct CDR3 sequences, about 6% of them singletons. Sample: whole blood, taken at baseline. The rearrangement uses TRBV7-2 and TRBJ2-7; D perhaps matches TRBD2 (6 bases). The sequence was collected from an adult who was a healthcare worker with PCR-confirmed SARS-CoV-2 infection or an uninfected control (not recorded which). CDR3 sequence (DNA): TGTGCCAGCAGCTTAGCTCTGGTGGGCGGGGCACACTTACCCTACGAGCAGTACTTC. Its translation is CASSLALVGGAHLPYEQYF. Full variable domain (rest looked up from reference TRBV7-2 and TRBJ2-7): GAGVSQSPSNKVTEKGKDVELRCDPISGHTALYWYRQSLGQGLEFLIYFQGNSAPDKSGLPSDRFSAERTGGSVSTLTIQRTQQEDSAVYLCASSLALVGGAHLPYEQYFGPGTRLTVT.